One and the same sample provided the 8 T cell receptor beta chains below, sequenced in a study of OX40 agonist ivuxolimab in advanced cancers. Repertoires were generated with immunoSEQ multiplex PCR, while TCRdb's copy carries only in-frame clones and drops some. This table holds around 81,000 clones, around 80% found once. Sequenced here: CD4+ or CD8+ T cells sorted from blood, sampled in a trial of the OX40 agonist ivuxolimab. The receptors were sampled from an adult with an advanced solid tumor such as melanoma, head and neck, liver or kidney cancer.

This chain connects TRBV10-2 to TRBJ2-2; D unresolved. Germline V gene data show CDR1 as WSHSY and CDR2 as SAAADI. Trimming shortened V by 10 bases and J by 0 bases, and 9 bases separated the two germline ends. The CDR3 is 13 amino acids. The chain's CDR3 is CANRKSNTGELFF. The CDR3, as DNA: TGCGCCAACCGGAAATCGAACACCGGGGAGCTGTTTTTT.

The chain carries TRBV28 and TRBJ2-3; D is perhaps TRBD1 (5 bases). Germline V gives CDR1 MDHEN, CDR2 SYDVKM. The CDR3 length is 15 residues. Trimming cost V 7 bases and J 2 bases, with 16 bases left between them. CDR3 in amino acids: CASTLLQGTTDTQYF. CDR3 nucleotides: TGTGCCAGCACCCTACTCCAGGGAACCACAGATACGCAGTATTTT.

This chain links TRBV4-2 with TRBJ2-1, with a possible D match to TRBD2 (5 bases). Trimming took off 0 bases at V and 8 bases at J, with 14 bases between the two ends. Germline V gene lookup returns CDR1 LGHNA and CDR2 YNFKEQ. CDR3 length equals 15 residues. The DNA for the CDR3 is TGTGCCAGCAGCCAAGAAAAATTCGGGGTCCATGAGCAGTTCTTC. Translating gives CASSQEKFGVHEQFF.

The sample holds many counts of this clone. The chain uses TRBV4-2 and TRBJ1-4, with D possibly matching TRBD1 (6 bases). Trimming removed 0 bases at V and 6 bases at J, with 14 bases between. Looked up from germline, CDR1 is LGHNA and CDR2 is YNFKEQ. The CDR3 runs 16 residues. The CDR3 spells CASSQDPGRGDEKLFF. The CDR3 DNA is TGTGCCAGCAGCCAAGATCCGGGGAGGGGGGATGAAAAACTGTTTTTT.

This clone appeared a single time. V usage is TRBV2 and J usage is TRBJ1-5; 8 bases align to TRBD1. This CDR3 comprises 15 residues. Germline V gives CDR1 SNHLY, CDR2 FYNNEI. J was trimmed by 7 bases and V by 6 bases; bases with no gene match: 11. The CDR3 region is CASRRDRGVSQPQHF. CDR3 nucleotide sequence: TGTGCCAGCAGGAGAGACAGGGGCGTATCACAGCCCCAGCATTTT.

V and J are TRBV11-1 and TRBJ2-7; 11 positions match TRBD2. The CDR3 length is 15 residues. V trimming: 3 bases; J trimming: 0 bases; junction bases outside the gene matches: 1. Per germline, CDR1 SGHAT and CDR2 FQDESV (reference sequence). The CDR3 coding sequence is TGTGCCAGCAGCTTCACTAGCGGGAGCTCCTACGAGCAGTACGTC. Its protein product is CASSFTSGSSYEQYV.

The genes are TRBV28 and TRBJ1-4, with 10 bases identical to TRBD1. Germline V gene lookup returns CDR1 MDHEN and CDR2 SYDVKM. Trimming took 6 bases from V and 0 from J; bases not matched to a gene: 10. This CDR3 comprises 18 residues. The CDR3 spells CASSFNRDRGATNEKLFF. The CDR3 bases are TGTGCCAGCAGCTTTAACCGGGACAGGGGTGCAACTAATGAAAAACTGTTTTTT.

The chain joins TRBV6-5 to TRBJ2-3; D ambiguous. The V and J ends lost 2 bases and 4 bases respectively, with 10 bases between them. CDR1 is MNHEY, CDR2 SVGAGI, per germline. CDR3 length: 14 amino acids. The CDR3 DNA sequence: TGTGCCAGCAGTTACCGGCGACCCCCAGATACGCAGTATTTT. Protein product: CASSYRRPPDTQYF.